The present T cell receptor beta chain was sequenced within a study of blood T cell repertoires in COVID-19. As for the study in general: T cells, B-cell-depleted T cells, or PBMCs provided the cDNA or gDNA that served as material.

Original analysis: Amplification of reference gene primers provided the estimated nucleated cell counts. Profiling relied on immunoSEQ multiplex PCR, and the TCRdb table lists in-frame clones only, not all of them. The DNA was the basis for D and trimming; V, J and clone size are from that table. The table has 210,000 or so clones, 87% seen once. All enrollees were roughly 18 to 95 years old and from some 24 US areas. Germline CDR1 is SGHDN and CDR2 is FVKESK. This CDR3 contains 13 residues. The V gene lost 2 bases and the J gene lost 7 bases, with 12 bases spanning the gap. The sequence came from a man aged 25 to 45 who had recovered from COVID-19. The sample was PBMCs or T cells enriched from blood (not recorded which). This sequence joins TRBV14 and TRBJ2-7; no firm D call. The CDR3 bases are TGTGCCAGCAGCCAACCGGGTTTCTATGAGCAGTACTTC. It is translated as CASSQPGFYEQYF. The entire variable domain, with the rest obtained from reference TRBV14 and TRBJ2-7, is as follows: EAGVTQFPSHSVIEKGQTVTLRCDPISGHDNLYWYRRVMGKEIKFLLHFVKESKQDESGMPNNRFLAERTGGTYSTLKVQPAELEDSGVYFCASSQPGFYEQYFGPGTRLTVT.